This T cell receptor (beta chain) appears in the sequencing data of a study of CD8+ T cells in alopecia areata. RNA extraction and reverse transcription yielded cDNA as sequencing template. TCRdb's copy holds only in-frame clones and misses some; the assay was immunoSEQ multiplex PCR. Altogether around 140,000 clones are present, about half being singletons, with the ten largest covering approximately 0.99%. General study findings and limits: Sequence data from scalp samples additionally include resident alphabeta T cells of normal skin.

As regards this clone: Its cognate antigen is unknown.

Punch biopsies of lesional scalp, plus peripheral blood, were taken from alopecia areata patients. PBMC-derived CD4+ and CD8+ T cells were sorted. Germline lookup yields CDR1 LNHDA and CDR2 SQIVND (reference sequence). V was trimmed by 7 bases and J by 0 bases, leaving 14 bases between them. This CDR3 is built from 15 residues. The chain combines TRBV19 with TRBJ2-3; possibly TRBD1 for D (6 bases). This receptor was identified in a human donor with alopecia areata. Sequences were derived from CD4+ T cells sorted from blood, sampled at week 0. CDR3 in DNA: TGTGCCAGTACCATGAAAGGACAGAGCACAGATACGCAGTATTTT. This sequence encodes CASTMKGQSTDTQYF.